The 25 T cell receptor beta chains in this list originate from one sample, sequenced in a study of radiotherapy plus CTLA-4 blockade in lung cancer. TCRdb keeps only in-frame clones here, not all; method: immunoSEQ multiplex PCR. Of approximately 100,000 clones in the sample, about 83% were seen once. Material: peripheral blood, obtained from a patient treated with radiotherapy plus ipilimumab. The receptors were gathered from a human donor with non-small cell lung cancer that progressed on radiotherapy plus ipilimumab. Some clones in this sample may be carry-over from other donors' samples.

CDR3 loop: CASSLDGTDFATNEKLFF. The CDR3 region has the DNA TGTGCCAGCAGCTTAGATGGGACAGACTTTGCAACTAATGAAAAACTGTTTTTT. The gene calls are TRBV11-2 and TRBJ1-4; TRBD1 matches 7 bases. The junction had 7 bases not matched to a gene; V was cut back by 0 bases and J by 0 bases. This CDR3 is 18 amino acids long. CDR1 is SGHAT, CDR2 FQNNGV, per germline.

This CDR3 is CASSAGQGASNQPQHF. Written as DNA, the CDR3 is TGTGCCAGCAGCGCCGGACAGGGCGCGAGCAATCAGCCCCAGCATTTT. The rearrangement uses TRBV9 and TRBJ1-5; TRBD1 agrees at 8 bases. The CDR3 length is 16 residues. V trimming: 3 bases; J trimming: 1 base; junction bases outside the gene matches: 6. Germline-derived CDR1 and CDR2 are SGDLS and YYNGEE.

The chain carries TRBV7-9 and TRBJ2-1, with TRBD1 matching 9 bases. Germline trimming cut 5 bases from V and 2 bases from J; bases unmatched to any gene: 4. This CDR3 comprises 15 residues. Germline-derived CDR1 and CDR2 are SEHNR and FQNEAQ (reference sequence). The CDR3 sequence is CASSLGQGTYNEQFF. DNA of the CDR3: TGTGCCAGCAGCCTCGGACAGGGGACCTACAATGAGCAGTTCTTC.

This rearrangement joins TRBV6-6 to TRBJ2-7, with a tentative D call TRBD1 (6 bases). There are 15 residues in the CDR3. The germline V gene encodes CDR1 MNHNY and CDR2 SVGAGI (reference sequence). V lost 6 bases, J lost 3 bases, and 18 bases lay in between. The chain's CDR3 is CASRDLTGYYYEQYF. In DNA, the CDR3 is TGTGCCAGCAGGGACTTGACAGGATACTACTACGAGCAGTACTTC.

The V call is TRBV4-1, the J call TRBJ1-6; 10 bases line up with TRBD1. Germline V CDR1 and CDR2: MGHRA, YSYEKL. Losses at the gene ends were 0 bases for V and 10 bases for J; bases not matched to a gene: 6. The CDR3 is 16 amino acids. The CDR3 is CASSQDSDRGKSPLHF. DNA of the CDR3: TGCGCCAGCAGCCAAGACTCGGACAGGGGGAAATCACCCCTCCACTTT.

This clone was counted a single time. CDR3 protein: CASSQDLSGHSRSYNEQFF. In DNA, the CDR3 is TGCGCCAGCAGCCAAGACCTATCCGGACACTCGCGCTCCTACAATGAGCAGTTCTTC. The V call is TRBV4-3, the J call TRBJ2-1; perhaps TRBD1 as D (5 bases). The CDR3 contains 19 residues. Germline loops: CDR1 LGHNA, CDR2 YSLEER. The ends were cut back, 0 bases at V and 0 bases at J, with 18 bases in the middle.

This clone was detected once. The chain couples TRBV7-9 to TRBJ2-5; unclear D gene. With 1 base removed from V and 3 bases from J, the gap between germline ends came to 3 bases. The CDR3 is 12 amino acids. Germline V CDR1 and CDR2: SEHNR, FQNEAQ (reference sequence). The CDR3 reads CASSLDEETQYF. The CDR3 DNA sequence: TGTGCCAGCAGCTTAGATGAAGAGACCCAGTACTTC.

The gene calls are TRBV7-9 and TRBJ2-2; maybe TRBD1 (5 bases). Between the trimmed V and J ends, which lost 3 bases and 6 bases, there was a span of 8 bases. The CDR3 contains 13 residues. CDR1 is SEHNR, CDR2 FQNEAQ, per germline (reference sequence). Here the CDR3 DNA reads TGTGCCAGCAGCTTGACAGAGGCCGGGGAGCTGTTTTTT. Translated: CASSLTEAGELFF.

The chain links TRBV28 to TRBJ2-3, with 9 positions matching TRBD1. Per germline, CDR1 MDHEN and CDR2 SYDVKM. This CDR3 is 15 amino acids long. Germline trimming cut 4 bases from V and 5 bases from J; bases unmatched to any gene: 7. CDR3 sequence (DNA): TGTGCCAGCAGTTACCAGACAGGGGGTGAAGATACGCAGTATTTT. Protein product: CASSYQTGGEDTQYF.

This sequence joins TRBV6-5 and TRBJ1-5, with D possibly matching TRBD1 (6 bases). The CDR3 loop spans 15 amino acids. V lost 2 bases and J 6 bases, leaving 14 bases between the germline ends. Germline V CDR1 and CDR2: MNHEY, SVGAGI. CDR3 in DNA: TGTGCCAGCAGTTACATGTGGGGGGGCGGTCAGCCCCAGCATTTT. Its protein is CASSYMWGGGQPQHF.

Turning to this clone: The conserved phenylalanine or tryptophan normally closing the CDR3 is absent here, so this likely arose from a read error. The gene calls are TRBV29-1 and TRBJ2-3; 14 bases agree with TRBD2. J was trimmed by 3 bases and V by 5 bases; bases with no gene match: 4. The CDR3 is 15 amino acids. The germline CDR1 and CDR2 sequences are SQVTM and ANQGSEA. The CDR3 here is CSVRTSGGFTDTQYL. CDR3 sequence (DNA): TGCAGCGTTCGGACTAGCGGGGGGTTTACAGATACGCAGTATTTA.

This clone was counted a single time. The rearrangement uses TRBV4-2 and TRBJ2-7; 8 positions agree with TRBD2. Germline V gene data show CDR1 as LGHNA and CDR2 as YNFKEQ. The CDR3 is 19 residues long. With 1 base clipped from V and 4 bases from J, the junction kept 18 bases outside the gene matches. CDR3 protein: CASSQGPSGGYGDLYEQYF. CDR3 DNA: TGTGCCAGCAGCCAAGGCCCAAGCGGGGGCTACGGGGACTTATACGAGCAGTACTTC.

V usage is TRBV7-2 and J usage is TRBJ2-2; D is unresolved. V was trimmed by 3 bases and J by 1 base, leaving 6 bases between them. The length of the CDR3 is 14 residues. Per the germline V gene, CDR1 is SGHTA and CDR2 is FQGNSA. CDR3 in amino acids: CASSFWENTGELFF. The DNA for the CDR3 is TGTGCCAGCAGCTTTTGGGAGAACACCGGGGAGCTGTTTTTT.

The chain couples TRBV5-1 to TRBJ2-3, with D perhaps matching TRBD1 (7 bases). Trimming cost V 0 bases and J 0 bases, with 14 bases left between them. The CDR3 runs to 17 residues. Germline V gene lookup returns CDR1 SGHRS and CDR2 YFSETQ. The CDR3 DNA follows: TGCGCCAGCAGCTTGGTCCTGACAGGGACTAGCACAGATACGCAGTATTTT. This codes for CASSLVLTGTSTDTQYF.

This chain links TRBV2 with TRBJ1-1; tentative D call: TRBD1 (6 bases). The length of the CDR3 is 15 residues. The V gene lost 4 bases and the J gene lost 0 bases, with 12 bases spanning the gap. Germline CDR1 reads SNHLY; CDR2 reads FYNNEI. This CDR3 is CASSAYGQMNTEAFF. The CDR3 DNA is TGTGCCAGCAGTGCCTATGGACAGATGAACACTGAAGCTTTCTTT.

The CDR3 region is CASSPAGLGITGELFF. The CDR3 nucleotides read TGTGCCAGCTCACCTGCGGGGCTAGGGATTACCGGGGAGCTGTTTTTT. V usage is TRBV18 and J usage is TRBJ2-2; D possibly corresponds to TRBD2 (6 bases). This CDR3 spans 16 amino acids. CDR1 is KGHSH and CDR2 is LQKENI in the germline V gene. V lost 3 bases, J lost 5 bases, and 16 bases lay in between. The full variable domain, its missing parts supplied by reference TRBV18 and TRBJ2-2, is NAGVMQNPRHLVRRRGQEARLRCSPMKGHSHVYWYRQLPEEGLKFMVYLQKENIIDESGMPKERFSAEFPKEGPSILRIQQVVRGDSAAYFCASSPAGLGITGELFFGEGSRLTVL.

The sample holds one count of this clone. Other DNA variants within this sample encode the same CDR3. The rearrangement links TRBV6-4 to TRBJ1-5, with D hard to call. The V and J ends lost 3 bases and 1 base respectively, with 4 bases between them. Germline loops: CDR1 MRHNA, CDR2 SNTAGT. The CDR3 totals 13 residues. The DNA of the CDR3 is TGTGCCAGCAGTGAGGGGAGCAATCAGCCCCAGCATTTT. Encoded protein: CASSEGSNQPQHF.

This clone was picked up one time. This chain links TRBV5-1 with TRBJ1-1; TRBD1 matches 7 bases. The CDR3 sequence is 15 residues long. J gave up 4 bases and V 0 bases, and 6 bases lay outside the gene matches. Germline V gene sequence: CDR1 SGHRS, CDR2 YFSETQ. CDR3 bases: TGCGCCAGCAGCTTGGAAATACAGGGGCCCACTGAAGCTTTCTTT. Its translation is CASSLEIQGPTEAFF.

The rearrangement uses TRBV10-3 and TRBJ2-7, with 8 bases that match TRBD1. V was clipped by 4 bases and J by 0 bases; unmatched bases: 5. There are 15 residues in the CDR3. CDR1 ENHRY and CDR2 SYGVKD come from the germline V gene. CDR3 bases: TGTGCCATCAGTGCCCCGACAGGGGTCTCCTACGAGCAGTACTTC. Encoded protein: CAISAPTGVSYEQYF.

The chain combines TRBV4-2 with TRBJ2-2; unclear D gene. V shed 6 bases and J shed 3 bases, with 11 bases lying between them. The germline V gene encodes CDR1 LGHNA and CDR2 YNFKEQ. The CDR3 has 14 amino acids. The CDR3 sequence is CASSPRPDTGELFF. CDR3 bases: TGTGCCAGCAGTCCAAGACCGGACACCGGGGAGCTGTTTTTT.

This clone was counted a single time. The rearrangement links TRBV5-6 to TRBJ2-1; TRBD2 is a possible D gene (5 bases). With 4 bases removed from V and 15 bases from J, the gap between germline ends came to 26 bases. Per germline, CDR1 SGHDT and CDR2 YYEEEE. The length of the CDR3 is 15 residues. The CDR3 DNA follows: TGTGCCAGCAGCCATGGTATTGTTATGGGCTCTCGGGGGTTCTTC. It is translated as CASSHGIVMGSRGFF.

The rearrangement joins TRBV7-2 to TRBJ1-2, with D tentatively TRBD1 (5 bases). Germline loops: CDR1 SGHTA, CDR2 FQGNSA. The ends were cut back, 2 bases at V and 2 bases at J, with 18 bases in the middle. The CDR3 is 17 amino acids. The CDR3 protein is CASSLNPPGTGNYGYTF. The DNA for the CDR3 is TGTGCCAGCAGCTTAAACCCACCCGGGACGGGGAACTATGGCTACACCTTC. Filled out from reference TRBV7-2 and TRBJ1-2, the complete variable domain reads GAGVSQSPSNKVTEKGKDVELRCDPISGHTALYWYRQSLGQGLEFLIYFQGNSAPDKSGLPSDRFSAERTGGSVSTLTIQRTQQEDSAVYLCASSLNPPGTGNYGYTFGSGTRLTVV.

The chain couples TRBV19 to TRBJ2-5; no reliable D call. Germline CDR1 and CDR2: LNHDA and SQIVND (reference sequence). The ends were cut back, 5 bases at V and 2 bases at J, with 9 bases in the middle. CDR3 length: 13 amino acids. CDR3 sequence: CASSLSWQETQYF. The CDR3 coding sequence is TGTGCCAGTAGTCTTAGTTGGCAAGAGACCCAGTACTTC.

This sequence joins TRBV14 and TRBJ1-6; D is undetermined. V dropped 5 bases and J dropped 9 bases, with 14 bases sitting between them. The CDR3 loop spans 14 amino acids. Germline CDR1 and CDR2: SGHDN and FVKESK. The CDR3 bases are TGTGCCAGCAGCTCCAATTTCCGGGGTTCACCCCTCCACTTT. As protein: CASSSNFRGSPLHF. Using reference TRBV14 and TRBJ1-6 for the parts outside the CDR3, the full variable domain is EAGVTQFPSHSVIEKGQTVTLRCDPISGHDNLYWYRRVMGKEIKFLLHFVKESKQDESGMPNNRFLAERTGGTYSTLKVQPAELEDSGVYFCASSSNFRGSPLHFGNGTRLTVT.

This clone has only a few counts. The chain combines TRBV28 with TRBJ1-4, with D unclear. This CDR3 region has 14 residues. Germline assignment: CDR1 MDHEN and CDR2 SYDVKM. V dropped 6 bases and J dropped 8 bases, with 16 bases sitting between them. The CDR3 DNA reads TGTGCCAGCAGCGGAGAAGGGCTGGGGGAAAAACTGTTTTTT. Residues: CASSGEGLGEKLFF.